This T cell receptor (beta chain) was captured in a study of blood T cells in healthy people across ages. Study results and caveats: Higher diversity and more naive CD4+ cells were features of long-lived donors, compared to aged donors. Roughly linear age-related decline in beta diversity appeared, significant by age approximately 40. Estimated diversity across one million T cells was deemed an underestimate.

Using a J-beta primer mix together with a sample-barcoded 5' primer, a second PCR was run for roughly 7 to 11 cycles. All samples gave at least 2.5 million CDR3-containing paired-end reads. TCRdb fed the 5' RACE reads into MiXCR, producing one record per CDR3 protein. The table lists about 1.5 million distinct CDR3 sequences, around two fifths of them singletons. Notes on this clonotype: The antigen is undetermined.

CDR1 DFQATT and CDR2 SNEGSKA come from the germline V gene (reference sequence). V was clipped by 4 bases and J by 5 bases, with 20 bases between them. There are 15 residues in the CDR3. The rearrangement joins TRBV20-1 to TRBJ2-5; D might be TRBD1 (6 bases). The TCR sequence derives from a woman younger than 35 in good health. Sequencing was performed on blood. CDR3 nucleotides: TGCAGTGCTACGCCGGGACAAATGACGATCGAGACCCAGTACTTC. Encoded protein: CSATPGQMTIETQYF.